The 7 T cell receptor beta chains below were found in one sample sequenced in a study of T cell changes during pregnancy in multiple sclerosis. Produced via immunoSEQ multiplex PCR; TCRdb's table is partial and in-frame only. This sample carries 90,000 to 95,000 clones, just under 95% of them seen once, and the ten largest clones take about 4.5%. This specimen was peripheral blood, taken in the first trimester of pregnancy. Receptor source: a female donor with multiple sclerosis, enrolled in a pregnancy study.

The CDR3 spells CASSVGERGVYEQYF. CDR3 sequence (DNA): TGTGCCAGCAGCGTAGGGGAGCGGGGGGTCTACGAGCAGTACTTC. The chain has TRBV9 and TRBJ2-7; 9 nucleotides match TRBD2. Germline CDR1 is SGDLS and CDR2 is YYNGEE. V was pared by 0 bases and J by 3 bases, with 4 bases of the junction left unmatched. The CDR3 is made up of 15 amino acids.

CDR3 loop: CASSFQGVLGNTIYF. Here the CDR3 DNA reads TGTGCCAGCAGCTTCCAAGGGGTACTTGGAAACACCATATATTTT. The V gene is TRBV7-8, the J gene TRBJ1-3; D may be TRBD1 (5 bases). The CDR3 contains 15 residues. Germline V gene lookup returns CDR1 SGHVS and CDR2 FQNEAQ. Trimming pared 3 bases from V and 3 bases from J, leaving 12 bases between.

The chain joins TRBV5-6 to TRBJ1-2; 11 positions match TRBD1. Losses at the gene ends were 7 bases for V and 1 base for J; bases not matched to a gene: 9. The CDR3 consists of 16 residues. CDR1 is SGHDT, CDR2 YYEEEE, per germline. CDR3 amino acids: CASGRGDRGNNYGYTF. For the CDR3, the DNA is TGTGCCAGCGGCCGTGGGGACAGGGGGAATAACTATGGCTACACCTTC.

The chain combines TRBV5-1 with TRBJ1-4; no clear D. Germline values: CDR1 SGHRS, CDR2 YFSETQ. The V end was cut by 4 bases, the J end by 0 bases, with 7 bases between. The CDR3 is made up of 14 amino acids. This CDR3 reads CASSRGSTNEKLFF. CDR3 DNA sequence: TGCGCCAGCAGCCGAGGATCAACTAATGAAAAACTGTTTTTT.

The chain carries TRBV11-2 and TRBJ1-1; D might be TRBD1 (5 bases). The CDR3 is 17 residues long. V was clipped by 7 bases and J by 4 bases, with 25 bases between them. Germline CDR1 SGHAT, CDR2 FQNNGV. CDR3 sequence reads: CASTKLRPRGEGTEAFF. The CDR3 nucleotides read TGTGCCAGCACCAAATTAAGACCGCGGGGCGAGGGCACTGAAGCTTTCTTT.

The chain is built from TRBV6-1 and TRBJ1-2; 9 bases align to TRBD1. The CDR3 runs 15 residues. The V segment lost 2 bases and the J segment 3 bases; nucleotides outside the gene matches: 4. Germline V gene lookup returns CDR1 MNHNS and CDR2 SASEGT. The CDR3 loop is CASSELDRGDYGYTF. Written as DNA, the CDR3 is TGTGCCAGCAGTGAATTGGACAGGGGAGACTATGGCTACACCTTC.

The gene calls are TRBV7-2 and TRBJ2-7; TRBD1 aligns across 10 bases. This CDR3 comprises 13 residues. CDR1 is SGHTA and CDR2 is FQGNSA in the germline V gene. Trimming removed 6 bases from V and 7 bases from J; junction bases left unmatched: 6. CDR3 loop: CASSLDRGSEQYF. CDR3 in DNA: TGTGCCAGCAGTTTGGACAGGGGGAGTGAGCAGTACTTC.